The 21 T cell receptor beta chains in this list originate from one sample, sequenced in a study of regulatory T cells in long-lasting Graves disease. As to time point: persistent/refractory GD, antithyroid drugs over 5 years with positive TRAb. The TCR library was made from RNA extracted from PBMCs. CDR3 regions were amplified by Arm-PCR using iRepertoire HTBI primers to build TCR beta libraries. TCRdb re-analysed the multiplex PCR reads in MiXCR, keeping a single row per CDR3 protein. This table has 400,000 or so distinct CDR3 sequences, 23% appearing once. The specimen was peripheral blood mononuclear cells (PBMCs), collected when the disease was refractory, from a patient treated with antithyroid drugs. All receptors come from a female donor with Graves disease.

V and J are TRBV4-1 and TRBJ1-1, with TRBD1 identical over 7 bases. The CDR3 consists of 14 residues. The germline gives CDR1 MGHRA, CDR2 YSYEKL. V was pared by 4 bases and J by 6 bases, with 8 bases of the junction left unmatched. CDR3 residues: CASSPTGRLSEAFF. Here the CDR3 DNA reads TGCGCCAGCAGCCCGACAGGGAGGCTGTCTGAAGCTTTCTTT.

Regarding this clonotype: Germline is not matched at one junction end, which may reflect a read error. The rearrangement uses TRBV27 and TRBJ1-2; D remains unclear. Per germline, CDR1 MNHEY and CDR2 SMNVEV (reference sequence). This CDR3 is built from 14 residues. CDR3 region: CAGSSIGSDYGYTF. In DNA, the CDR3 is TGTGCCGGCAGTTCGATCGGCAGCGATTATGGCTACACCTTC.

This clonotype showed up many times. V is TRBV7-9 and J is TRBJ1-1; D unclear. This CDR3 region has 12 residues. The germline V and J ends were trimmed by 1 base and 5 bases, with 5 bases remaining between them. Germline V CDR1 and CDR2: SEHNR, FQNEAQ (reference sequence). The CDR3 reads CASSLDSTEAFF. CDR3 sequence (DNA): TGTGCCAGCAGCTTAGATTCGACTGAAGCTTTCTTT.

The rearrangement uses TRBV19 and TRBJ1-3; D gene uncertain. CDR3 length: 14 amino acids. Germline lookup yields CDR1 LNHDA and CDR2 SQIVND (reference sequence). V lost 1 base to trimming and J lost 4 bases, with 8 bases between them. CDR3 in amino acids: CASSIVGIGNTIYF. Written as DNA, the CDR3 is TGTGCCAGTAGTATAGTGGGCATCGGAAACACCATATATTTT.

A few counts support this clonotype. V and J are TRBV5-1 and TRBJ2-1; D not certain. The CDR3 has 13 amino acids. With 4 bases removed from V and 5 bases from J, the gap between germline ends came to 10 bases. Germline loops: CDR1 SGHRS, CDR2 YFSETQ. The CDR3 DNA follows: TGCGCCAGCAGCCACGACTTTGACAATGAGCAGTTCTTC. Translated, it gives CASSHDFDNEQFF.

A word on this clonotype: A much bigger clone sits one base away, suggesting this may be a read error. V is TRBV2 and J is TRBJ1-1; D is unclear. The V and J ends lost 4 bases and 10 bases respectively, with 1 base between them. Germline V lookup: CDR1 SNHLY, CDR2 FYNNEI. This CDR3 spans 8 amino acids. The CDR3, as DNA: TGTGCCAGCAGTGGAGCTTTCTTT. Amino acids: CASSGAFF. The complete variable domain, with remaining parts taken from reference TRBV2 and TRBJ1-1, reads EPEVTQTPSHQVTQMGQEVILRCVPISNHLYFYWYRQILGQKVEFLVSFYNNEISEKSEIFDDQFSVERPDGSNFTLKIRSTKLEDSAMYFCASSGAFFGQGTRLTVV.

The chain couples TRBV9 to TRBJ2-3, with D perhaps TRBD2 (6 bases). There are 16 residues in the CDR3. Germline-derived CDR1 and CDR2 are SGDLS and YYNGEE. V lost 0 bases to trimming and J lost 0 bases, with 11 bases between them. The CDR3 region has the DNA TGTGCCAGCAGCGTAGAGGGCGGGACTAGCACAGATACGCAGTATTTT. Translated: CASSVEGGTSTDTQYF.

This chain links TRBV7-9 with TRBJ2-1, with D possibly matching TRBD2 (7 bases). The germline CDR1 and CDR2 sequences are SEHNR and FQNEAQ (reference sequence). The CDR3 is 17 amino acids. Trimming shortened V by 5 bases and J by 4 bases, and 21 bases separated the two germline ends. The CDR3 DNA sequence: TGTGCCAGCAGCCCGCCAATGGGGGCGGGAGTATACAATGAGCAGTTCTTC. This translates into CASSPPMGAGVYNEQFF.

The chain carries TRBV2 and TRBJ2-1; no firm D call. V was pared by 4 bases and J by 7 bases, with 11 bases between. The CDR3 runs to 13 residues. The germline gives CDR1 SNHLY, CDR2 FYNNEI. The CDR3 protein is CASSGGLGNEQFF. In nucleotides, the CDR3 is TGTGCCAGCAGTGGAGGTTTGGGGAATGAGCAGTTCTTC.

A word on this clonotype: A read error is possible here, since a much larger clone lies one base away. The CDR3: CASSLAGATPEAFF. The CDR3, as DNA: TGTGCCAGCAGCCTTGCGGGGGCCACTCCTGAAGCTTTCTTT. The chain joins TRBV7-2 to TRBJ1-1, with D possibly TRBD1 on 6 matching bases. The V gene lost 5 bases and the J gene lost 6 bases, with 16 bases spanning the gap. There are 14 residues in the CDR3. CDR1 is SGHTA and CDR2 is FQGNSA in the germline V gene.

In this sample, this clonotype turned up a few times. The chain employs TRBV5-1 and TRBJ2-7; 9 positions agree with TRBD2. The V segment lost 3 bases and the J segment 0 bases; nucleotides outside the gene matches: 4. Germline V gene lookup returns CDR1 SGHRS and CDR2 YFSETQ. This CDR3 is 15 amino acids long. The DNA of the CDR3 is TGCGCCAGCAGCTCCCTAGCGGGGACCTCCTACGAGCAGTACTTC. Translating gives CASSSLAGTSYEQYF.

This clonotype was recorded at least ten times. V is TRBV20-1 and J is TRBJ2-7; D tentatively reads TRBD1 or TRBD2 (5 bases each). Trimming took 0 bases from V and 6 from J, leaving 9 bases between them. The CDR3 contains 12 residues. The germline V gene encodes CDR1 DFQATT and CDR2 SNEGSKA (reference sequence). DNA for the CDR3: TGCAGTGCTAGAGATCCCGGGGCCGAGCAGTACTTC. Encoded protein: CSARDPGAEQYF.

This clonotype was observed at least ten times. This sequence joins TRBV2 and TRBJ2-5; D ambiguous. This CDR3 comprises 13 residues. V dropped 7 bases and J dropped 4 bases, with 13 bases sitting between them. Germline-derived CDR1 and CDR2 are SNHLY and FYNNEI. CDR3 in DNA: TGTGCCAGCAAAAAAGGGTTCCTAGAGACCCAGTACTTC. It is translated as CASKKGFLETQYF. Combining the CDR3 with reference TRBV2 and TRBJ2-5 gives the whole variable domain EPEVTQTPSHQVTQMGQEVILRCVPISNHLYFYWYRQILGQKVEFLVSFYNNEISEKSEIFDDQFSVERPDGSNFTLKIRSTKLEDSAMYFCASKKGFLETQYFGPGTRLLVL.

This clonotype showed up just a few times. This sequence joins TRBV28 and TRBJ2-7; 10 nucleotides agree with TRBD2. Trimming removed 7 bases from V and 5 bases from J; junction bases left unmatched: 11. CDR3 length: 15 residues. Germline V gene sequence: CDR1 MDHEN, CDR2 SYDVKM. The CDR3 nucleotides read TGTGCCAGCAAGGGGGGGGCTAGCGGGGGCCACGAGCAGTACTTC. Translating it yields CASKGGASGGHEQYF.

The chain recombines TRBV7-3 with TRBJ2-3; no clear D. Trimming shortened V by 5 bases and J by 2 bases, and 5 bases separated the two germline ends. Germline lookup yields CDR1 SGHTA and CDR2 FQGTGA. This CDR3 contains 12 residues. The CDR3 here is CASSVSTDTQYF. The CDR3 coding sequence is TGTGCCAGCAGCGTATCCACAGATACGCAGTATTTT.

This clonotype was observed at least ten times. This rearrangement joins TRBV2 to TRBJ2-7, with 7 nucleotides matching TRBD2. Germline assignment: CDR1 SNHLY and CDR2 FYNNEI. The CDR3 sequence is 13 residues long. V gave up 1 base and J gave up 7 bases; unmatched junction bases: 4. CDR3: CASSEGLREEQYF. CDR3 bases: TGTGCCAGCAGTGAAGGGTTGCGGGAGGAGCAGTACTTC. Filled out from reference TRBV2 and TRBJ2-7, the complete variable domain reads EPEVTQTPSHQVTQMGQEVILRCVPISNHLYFYWYRQILGQKVEFLVSFYNNEISEKSEIFDDQFSVERPDGSNFTLKIRSTKLEDSAMYFCASSEGLREEQYFGPGTRLTVT.

The sample holds a few counts of this clonotype. The V gene is TRBV30, the J gene TRBJ1-2; D may be TRBD1 (6 bases). The CDR3 loop spans 12 amino acids. V lost 3 bases, J lost 10 bases, and 15 bases lay in between. Germline values: CDR1 GTSNPN, CDR2 SVGIG (reference sequence). The CDR3 coding sequence is TGTGCCTGGAGCCAACGACAGGACTACTACACCTTC. Translation: CAWSQRQDYYTF.

The chain employs TRBV10-3 and TRBJ1-1; D uncertain. V shed 4 bases and J shed 3 bases, with 6 bases lying between them. The CDR3 has 12 amino acids. The germline V gene has CDR1 ENHRY and CDR2 SYGVKD. CDR3 in DNA: TGTGCCATCAGTGGAGGGCACACTGAAGCTTTCTTT. Protein product: CAISGGHTEAFF.

The J gene is TRBJ2-2, the V gene TRBV10-3; a possible D gene is TRBD2 (6 bases). Between the trimmed V and J ends, which lost 6 bases and 3 bases, there was a span of 14 bases. The CDR3 extends over 15 amino acids. Germline lookup yields CDR1 ENHRY and CDR2 SYGVKD. The chain's CDR3 is CAIRGLGGDTGELFF. CDR3 nucleotide sequence: TGTGCCATCAGGGGTCTGGGGGGAGACACCGGGGAGCTGTTTTTT.

The chain employs TRBV29-1 and TRBJ2-3; no clear D gene. The V end was cut by 6 bases, the J end by 6 bases, with 10 bases between. CDR1 is SQVTM and CDR2 is ANQGSEA in the germline V gene. The CDR3 is 11 amino acids. For the CDR3, the DNA is TGCAGCGTCGGCCACTATGATACGCAGTATTTT. This gives the protein CSVGHYDTQYF.

At least ten counts were recorded for this clonotype. The chain has TRBV20-1 and TRBJ1-1; 7 bases match TRBD1. The germline CDR1 and CDR2 sequences are DFQATT and SNEGSKA (reference sequence). The CDR3 sequence is 13 residues long. The J segment lost 0 bases and the V segment lost 6 bases, leaving 4 bases of the junction unmatched. For the CDR3, the DNA is TGCAGTGCCATGACAGGGCTGAACACTGAAGCTTTCTTT. Translation: CSAMTGLNTEAFF.